Shown below are 29 T cell receptor beta chains from a single sample sequenced in a study of blood T cell repertoires in COVID-19. Method: immunoSEQ multiplex PCR; TCRdb's copy keeps in-frame clones and lacks some. The sample lists tens of thousands of clones; 87% were seen once. Sample: peripheral blood. The origin of the receptors is a human donor in a cohort sampled during active COVID-19.

The genes are TRBV11-3 and TRBJ1-2, with D possibly matching TRBD1 (5 bases). Trimming stripped 6 bases from V and 6 bases from J, with 20 bases between. CDR1 and CDR2 from the germline V gene are SGHNT and YENEEA. This CDR3 is built from 15 residues. The CDR3: CASRAPHRQGDGYTF. The CDR3 DNA reads TGTGCCAGCAGAGCCCCCCACCGGCAGGGCGATGGCTACACCTTC.

The V call is TRBV29-1, the J call TRBJ2-7; tentatively, D is TRBD1 (6 bases). Germline V lookup: CDR1 SQVTM, CDR2 ANQGSEA. V lost 4 bases and J lost 7, with 14 bases in between. This CDR3 contains 12 residues. The CDR3 here is CSVVIQGEEQYF. CDR3 bases: TGCAGCGTTGTAATACAGGGAGAAGAGCAGTACTTC.

Comments on this clone: The same CDR3 also results from other DNA sequences found in this sample. CDR3 residues: CATSDSGTSNEKLFF. The CDR3 DNA follows: TGTGCCACCAGTGATTCCGGGACATCAAATGAAAAACTGTTTTTT. This chain connects TRBV24-1 to TRBJ1-4; possible D gene TRBD1, 6 bases. Trimming stripped 2 bases from V and 5 bases from J, with 11 bases between. Germline loops: CDR1 KGHDR, CDR2 SFDVKD. The CDR3 has 15 amino acids.

This chain joins TRBV14 and TRBJ2-2, with D perhaps matching TRBD2 (6 bases). Germline lookup yields CDR1 SGHDN and CDR2 FVKESK. The CDR3 is 17 amino acids. Trimming pared 2 bases from V and 5 bases from J, leaving 18 bases between. The CDR3 reads CASSQRFGTGITGELFF. CDR3 coding DNA: TGTGCCAGCAGCCAAAGATTCGGGACTGGAATTACCGGGGAGCTGTTTTTT. The variable domain in full, with the rest retrieved from reference TRBV14 and TRBJ2-2, is EAGVTQFPSHSVIEKGQTVTLRCDPISGHDNLYWYRRVMGKEIKFLLHFVKESKQDESGMPNNRFLAERTGGTYSTLKVQPAELEDSGVYFCASSQRFGTGITGELFFGEGSRLTVL.

The rearrangement links TRBV29-1 to TRBJ1-2, with D hard to call. The ends were cut back, 1 base at V and 4 bases at J, with 19 bases in the middle. The CDR3 is 16 amino acids. The germline gives CDR1 SQVTM, CDR2 ANQGSEA. The CDR3 sequence is CSVEGRAGKSPYGYTF. The CDR3 bases are TGCAGCGTTGAAGGGCGGGCGGGAAAAAGTCCCTATGGCTACACCTTC.

The chain is built from TRBV18 and TRBJ2-1; 8 bases fit TRBD2. The CDR3 contains 16 residues. Germline CDR1 KGHSH, CDR2 LQKENI. The J segment lost 5 bases and the V segment lost 6 bases, leaving 12 bases of the junction unmatched. This CDR3 reads CASSPIAGRRDNEQFF. The CDR3 nucleotides read TGTGCCAGCTCCCCAATAGCGGGGCGAAGAGACAATGAGCAGTTCTTC.

The rearrangement joins TRBV5-1 to TRBJ2-5; 8 positions match TRBD1. V gave up 5 bases and J gave up 5 bases; unmatched junction bases: 8. Germline lookup yields CDR1 SGHRS and CDR2 YFSETQ. The CDR3 runs to 14 residues. CDR3 loop: CASSLGQGEETQYF. The CDR3 bases are TGCGCCAGCAGTCTCGGACAGGGAGAGGAGACCCAGTACTTC.

This chain connects TRBV9 to TRBJ1-1; D remains ambiguous. The V end lost 4 bases, the J end lost 6 bases, and 13 bases lay between the germline ends. Germline V gene data show CDR1 as SGDLS and CDR2 as YYNGEE. The CDR3 runs to 13 residues. The CDR3 region has the DNA TGTGCCAGCAGCCGAGAAGCTTTCGCTGAAGCTTTCTTT. It codes for CASSREAFAEAFF.

The chain recombines TRBV29-1 with TRBJ2-5, with TRBD2 matching 12 bases. CDR3 length: 18 residues. V gave up 6 bases and J gave up 0 bases; unmatched junction bases: 14. Germline values: CDR1 SQVTM, CDR2 ANQGSEA. CDR3 protein: CSVQRWSSGGADQETQYF. The CDR3 coding sequence is TGCAGCGTCCAACGGTGGTCTAGCGGGGGGGCCGACCAAGAGACCCAGTACTTC.

The V gene is TRBV28, the J gene TRBJ1-4, with no clear D. The germline V gene has CDR1 MDHEN and CDR2 SYDVKM. V lost 5 bases to trimming and J lost 7 bases, with 11 bases between them. CDR3 length equals 13 residues. In DNA form, the CDR3 reads TGTGCCAGCAGTCGGGGTTCGGGTGAAAAACTGTTTTTT. Amino acids: CASSRGSGEKLFF.

The gene calls are TRBV28 and TRBJ2-1, with TRBD2 matching over 10 bases. V gave up 5 bases and J gave up 3 bases; unmatched junction bases: 7. The CDR3 runs 16 residues. Germline V gene sequence: CDR1 MDHEN, CDR2 SYDVKM. Written as DNA, the CDR3 is TGTGCCAGCAGTCCCCCCCAGCGGGGGGGCTACAATGAGCAGTTCTTC. Amino acid sequence: CASSPPQRGGYNEQFF.

This chain connects TRBV4-3 to TRBJ1-1, with 10 bases that match TRBD1. Trimming took 2 bases from V and 8 from J; bases not matched to a gene: 11. The CDR3 is made up of 16 amino acids. Per the germline V gene, CDR1 is LGHNA and CDR2 is YSLEER. The CDR3 region is CASSQWASGTGEEAFF. The CDR3 DNA follows: TGCGCCAGCAGCCAATGGGCCTCCGGGACAGGGGAGGAAGCTTTCTTT.

The chain links TRBV7-2 to TRBJ2-1; 7 bases align to TRBD2. The CDR3 runs to 15 residues. After removal of 3 bases from V and 9 bases from J, the junction contained 11 bases not matched to a gene. Germline CDR1 SGHTA, CDR2 FQGNSA. The DNA of the CDR3 is TGTGCCAGCAGCTTTGGAAGAGCGGGGTACGGTGAGCAGTTCTTC. Translation: CASSFGRAGYGEQFF.

The V and J genes are TRBV6-5 and TRBJ2-2, with 9 bases fitting TRBD1. Germline V CDR1 and CDR2: MNHEY, SVGAGI. The CDR3 loop spans 15 amino acids. Losses at the gene ends were 6 bases for V and 4 bases for J; bases not matched to a gene: 6. CDR3 in amino acids: CASRQGALSTGELFF. CDR3 sequence (DNA): TGTGCCAGCAGACAGGGGGCGCTTAGCACCGGGGAGCTGTTTTTT.

The chain recombines TRBV29-1 with TRBJ1-1; possible D gene TRBD1, 5 bases. V was trimmed by 5 bases and J by 5 bases, leaving 12 bases between them. Germline CDR1 SQVTM, CDR2 ANQGSEA. CDR3 length: 12 residues. CDR3 nucleotide sequence: TGCAGCGTTTCGGGCCGGGGGACTGAAGCTTTCTTT. Its translation is CSVSGRGTEAFF.

The V gene is TRBV6-5, the J gene TRBJ1-2, with D possibly matching TRBD1 (6 bases). V was trimmed by 0 bases and J by 8 bases, leaving 13 bases between them. This CDR3 spans 14 amino acids. Germline V gene data show CDR1 as MNHEY and CDR2 as SVGAGI. The CDR3 sequence: CASSYSNRVGGYTF. In DNA, the CDR3 is TGTGCCAGCAGTTACTCCAACAGGGTAGGCGGCTACACCTTC.

This clone was seen a few times. The chain employs TRBV4-1 and TRBJ2-7; D perhaps matches TRBD2 (5 bases). The CDR3 is 15 amino acids. Germline CDR1 reads MGHRA; CDR2 reads YSYEKL. V lost 4 bases, J lost 0 bases, and 13 bases lay in between. In DNA, the CDR3 is TGCGCCAGCAGCCGGACGGGAAGTCACTCCTACGAGCAGTACTTC. This sequence encodes CASSRTGSHSYEQYF.

This chain links TRBV18 with TRBJ2-6; 9 bases map to TRBD1. The V segment lost 5 bases and the J segment 2 bases; nucleotides outside the gene matches: 1. In germline, CDR1 is KGHSH, CDR2 LQKENI. This CDR3 contains 15 residues. CDR3 amino acids: CASSRTGAGANVLTF. Here the CDR3 DNA reads TGTGCCAGCTCAAGGACAGGGGCTGGGGCCAACGTCCTGACTTTC. Using reference TRBV18 and TRBJ2-6 for the parts outside the CDR3, the full variable domain is NAGVMQNPRHLVRRRGQEARLRCSPMKGHSHVYWYRQLPEEGLKFMVYLQKENIIDESGMPKERFSAEFPKEGPSILRIQQVVRGDSAAYFCASSRTGAGANVLTFGAGSRLTVL.

V usage is TRBV15 and J usage is TRBJ2-7; 9 nucleotides align to TRBD1. The ends lost 4 bases at V and 2 bases at J; junction bases unmatched: 9. CDR1 LNHNV and CDR2 YYDKDF come from the germline V gene (reference sequence). The CDR3 covers 16 residues. CDR3 region: CATSTVGTGSPYEQYF. As DNA, the CDR3 is TGTGCCACCAGCACAGTTGGGACAGGGAGTCCCTACGAGCAGTACTTC.

The gene calls are TRBV4-3 and TRBJ1-6; D unresolved. Germline V gene lookup returns CDR1 LGHNA and CDR2 YSLEER. The CDR3 spans 15 residues. The V and J ends lost 5 bases and 9 bases respectively, with 17 bases between them. CDR3 sequence (DNA): TGCGCCAGCAGCAACGCACAGTCTACCGGTTCACCCCTCCACTTT. Encoded protein: CASSNAQSTGSPLHF.

The V gene is TRBV3-1 (or the pseudogene TRBV3-2), the J gene TRBJ2-5, with TRBD2 as a possible D gene (6 bases). V gave up 1 base and J gave up 4 bases, with 7 bases separating them. CDR1 LGHDT and CDR2 YNNKEL come from the germline V gene (reference sequence). The CDR3 has 13 residues. In DNA form, the CDR3 reads TGTGCCAGCAGCCAAGCGGGAGCAGAGACCCAGTACTTC. Amino acids: CASSQAGAETQYF.

V usage is TRBV19 and J usage is TRBJ1-2; 8 bases map to TRBD1. Germline V gene lookup returns CDR1 LNHDA and CDR2 SQIVND (reference sequence). Unmatched junction bases numbered 3, after V lost 6 bases and J lost 6 bases. This CDR3 is built from 12 residues. In nucleotides, the CDR3 is TGTGCCAGTAGCCCGACAGGGGATGGCTACACCTTC. Its protein is CASSPTGDGYTF.

The rearrangement links TRBV7-9 to TRBJ2-3; 9 nucleotides agree with TRBD2. CDR3 length: 18 residues. The germline V gene has CDR1 SEHNR and CDR2 FQNEAQ (reference sequence). Losses at the gene ends were 5 bases for V and 5 bases for J; bases not matched to a gene: 17. The CDR3 DNA follows: TGTGCCAGCAGCCCGCCGGGACTAGCACATGGGAGGGTAGATACGCAGTATTTT. Amino acid sequence: CASSPPGLAHGRVDTQYF.

CDR3 sequence reads: CASSQASAGAYEQYF. In nucleotides, the CDR3 is TGCGCCAGCAGCCAAGCTAGCGCGGGGGCCTACGAGCAGTACTTC. V gene TRBV4-3 combines with J gene TRBJ2-7, with 7 bases fitting TRBD2. V lost 1 base, J lost 2 bases, and 5 bases stayed unmatched. The CDR3 spans 15 residues. Germline CDR1 is LGHNA and CDR2 is YSLEER.

The chain links TRBV10-1 to TRBJ1-1; no clear D gene. The length of the CDR3 is 13 residues. Per the germline V gene, CDR1 is WNHNN and CDR2 is SYGVQD (reference sequence). V was shortened by 5 bases and J by 1 base, with 8 bases between the two germline ends. CDR3 amino acids: CASSKGGNTEAFF. The CDR3 nucleotides are TGCGCCAGCAGTAAAGGAGGGAACACTGAAGCTTTCTTT.

CDR3 amino acids: CASSLTDQPQHF. The CDR3 DNA sequence: TGTGCCAGCAGTCTAACAGATCAGCCCCAGCATTTT. This chain links TRBV6-2 or TRBV6-3 with TRBJ1-5; unclear D gene. CDR1 and CDR2 from the germline V gene are MNHEY and SVGEGT. The CDR3 has 12 amino acids. Trimming took 5 bases from V and 5 from J, leaving 7 bases between them.

The chain carries TRBV29-1 and TRBJ2-1, with 8 bases identical to TRBD1. CDR1 SQVTM and CDR2 ANQGSEA come from the germline V gene. The trim removed 3 bases at V and 9 bases at J, leaving 7 bases unmatched. This CDR3 is 13 amino acids long. The DNA of the CDR3 is TGCAGCGTTGAGACAGGGGTTCGTAGTGAGCAGTTCTTC. The encoded protein is CSVETGVRSEQFF.

This chain uses TRBV18 with TRBJ2-7, with TRBD1 identical over 11 bases. This CDR3 comprises 16 residues. Germline V CDR1 and CDR2: KGHSH, LQKENI. With 1 base clipped from V and 6 bases from J, the junction kept 8 bases outside the gene matches. The CDR3 spells CASSPLLRGQGGEQYF. Here the CDR3 DNA reads TGTGCCAGCTCACCACTTCTACGGGGACAGGGGGGCGAGCAGTACTTC.

This clone was observed a few times. The V call is TRBV14, the J call TRBJ1-6; D is unresolved. The germline CDR1 and CDR2 sequences are SGHDN and FVKESK. The length of the CDR3 is 13 residues. The V gene lost 2 bases and the J gene lost 8 bases, with 7 bases spanning the gap. CDR3 sequence: CASSQTSYSPLHF. DNA for the CDR3: TGTGCCAGCAGCCAAACATCGTATTCACCCCTCCACTTT.